The T cell receptor beta chain described here comes from a study of T cells in Graves' hyperthyroidism and ophthalmopathy (dated by TCRdb to about 2019). About the investigation overall: Peripheral blood was sampled at the time of initial diagnosis, prior to any treatment. TCR V-J signatures able to tell the groups apart were searched for in a discovery cohort of some 100 patients, of whom 43 had Graves' ophthalmopathy and about 60 had stable Graves' hyperthyroidism. After blood sampling, hyperthyroidism patients were treated with methimazole at a starting dose of 30 mg daily, and ophthalmopathy patients were treated with high-dose intravenous methylprednisolone. The study also compared thyroid tissue and blood T-cell repertoires from a handful of Graves' hyperthyroidism patients. For training and testing, the roughly 100 patients in the discovery cohort were randomly divided in a 7:3 ratio. An independent validation cohort of under 20 hyperthyroidism patients and 15 or so patients who later progressed to ophthalmopathy tested prospective prediction of ophthalmopathy. The paper describes TCR Vbeta CDR3 sequencing of 130 to 150 peripheral blood samples, made up of roughly 45 ophthalmopathy patients, 70 to 75 hyperthyroidism patients and approximately 17 progressor patients. What the work shows at the level of the full study, not this receptor alone: Most expanded thyroid clonotypes (frequency above 0.001) were also detected in blood, suggesting blood repertoires may reflect thyroid immune responses. A 13 V-J signature model separated ophthalmopathy from stable hyperthyroidism, with approximately 87% sensitivity and roughly 81% specificity in cross-validation and 80%/75% in testing. In validation, progression to ophthalmopathy was predicted by the model with approximately 67% sensitivity and nearly 75% specificity, a median of roughly 6 months before onset. Sample size was not statistically predetermined, and blinding of investigators to group allocation was not performed.

To note about this clonotype: Its target antigen remains unknown. One base away there is no much larger clone; base qualities are not given.

TCR beta CDR3 regions were amplified from RNA transcripts. A first-round RT-PCR of the TCR CDR3 used the HTBI primer set with the Qiagen OneStep RT-PCR kit. A second multiplex PCR round built the libraries, followed by size selection and purification. Paired-end sequencing of the libraries was performed with 100 bp reads on an Illumina HiSeq2000. Processing in the source paper ran as follows. Raw data were processed with SOAPnuke, discarding reads with adapters, uncalled bases, mean Phred below 15, or no exact constant-primer or identifier match. COPE v1.2.5 was used to merge high-quality paired reads, and clonotypes were defined as unique nucleotide sequences. MiTCR v1.1 was used to align clonotypes to the IMGT TRBV, TRBD and TRBJ reference segments. Only V-J combinations with frequency above 0.0001, covering 99.2% of repertoires, were analysed. The TCS score was defined as F50 (clonal expansion) divided by E x V (chaos), with BLOSUM62-based TCRdist calculated between CDR3 peptides within each V-J. Welch's t-statistics and random forest reduced 500 to 550 V-J features to 13, which were used in a naive Bayes classifier (R e1071). Clones were called with MiXCR by TCRdb after fastp trimmed the public reads at Q25, and only in-frame beta chains were retained. Every distinct CDR3 protein forms one entry, paired with its most common genes and DNA. The V and J calls, along with clone size, are taken from TCRdb and not from the paper's own processing. This sample has some 440,000 distinct CDR3 sequences in its table, and approximately 14% of those were observed once. Together, the top ten hold around 7% of the sample.

Sequences MNHNS (CDR1) and SASEGT (CDR2) are obtained from the germline V gene. The CDR3 covers 16 residues, taking in both the cysteine and the phenylalanine. Only CDR3 DNA remains: 48 bases, in frame from the first base. V is reduced by 5 bases and J by 6 bases, leaving a spacing of 22 bases between them. Stable Graves' hyperthyroidism was defined as the absence of progression to ophthalmopathy over 18 months of follow-up. Hyperthyroidism patients were newly diagnosed, with disease duration under 2 months, and aged 18 to 65 years. Any patient with an uncontrolled infection, another autoimmune disease, pregnancy or lactation was excluded. Diagnoses were based on clinical symptoms, serum thyroxine and TRAb, thyroid ultrasound and orbital computed tomography. PBMCs were isolated from around 10 ml of fresh peripheral blood by Ficoll-Paque density gradient centrifugation. Total RNA was extracted using Trizol reagent, and RNA quality was assessed on an Agilent 2100 Bioanalyzer.

This receptor was taken from a woman aged 18-29 years with Graves' hyperthyroidism. This chain joins TRBV6-1 to TRBJ1-2; the D segment cannot be called with confidence. The sequenced sample consisted of blood. CDR3 loop: CASSPEPIPGVHGYTF. The nucleotide sequence reads TGTGCCAGCAGTCCCGAGCCAATTCCAGGCGTTCATGGCTACACCTTC.